The 23 T cell receptor beta chains below come from one sample, sequenced in a study of molecular identifiers for immune sequencing clone quantification. MiXCR was run by TCRdb on the PCR reads, yielding one entry per CDR3 protein. Found here are about half a million distinct CDR3 sequences, roughly 26% of them singletons; the top ten hold under 0.85%. Material for sequencing was naive CD8+ T cells from blood, with Jurkat cell RNA spiked in. Subset given: FACS-sorted CD8+CD4-CCR7+CD45RA+ naive T cells. The receptors here all came from a human donor in good health. Some libraries in this study had Jurkat cell RNA spiked in.

Comment on this clonotype: A read error may account for a junction end that differs from germline. J is TRBJ2-1 and V is TRBV19, with a possible D match to TRBD2 (5 bases). CDR1 is LNHDA and CDR2 is SQIVND in the germline V gene (reference sequence). The length of the CDR3 is 15 residues. CDR3 nucleotides: TGTGCCAGTAGTCCCCTGGACGAGGGCTACTATGAGCAGTTCTTC. Protein product: CASSPLDEGYYEQFF.

This clonotype was observed a few times. J is TRBJ2-3 and V is TRBV11-3; 9 bases line up with TRBD2. The J segment lost 3 bases and the V segment lost 4 bases, leaving 8 bases of the junction unmatched. CDR1 and CDR2 (germline): SGHNT, YENEEA. The CDR3 has 16 residues. The DNA for the CDR3 is TGTGCCAGCAGCTCCAGGACTAGCGAGAATACAGATACGCAGTATTTT. Amino acid sequence: CASSSRTSENTDTQYF.

This clonotype showed up just a few times. This sequence joins TRBV24-1 and TRBJ2-3, with 8 bases identical to TRBD1. Germline V CDR1 and CDR2: KGHDR, SFDVKD. The length of the CDR3 is 17 residues. The V segment lost 1 base and the J segment 0 bases; nucleotides outside the gene matches: 5. The chain's CDR3 is CATSDFPGQGSTDTQYF. In DNA form, the CDR3 reads TGTGCCACCAGTGATTTTCCAGGACAGGGAAGCACAGATACGCAGTATTTT.

The chain links TRBV20-1 to TRBJ2-1; TRBD2 matches at 8 bases. Germline assignment: CDR1 DFQATT and CDR2 SNEGSKA (reference sequence). There are 12 residues in the CDR3. The V gene end was trimmed by 3 bases and the J gene end by 12 bases; junction bases not matched to a gene: 7. DNA for the CDR3: TGCAGTGCTAGGGTCAGCGGGAGCGGGCAGTTCTTC. Translating gives CSARVSGSGQFF.

The sample holds many counts of this clonotype. This chain links TRBV19 with TRBJ2-2; D is unresolved. Germline V gene data show CDR1 as LNHDA and CDR2 as SQIVND (reference sequence). Trimming removed 3 bases at V and 4 bases at J, with 12 bases between. CDR3 length: 15 amino acids. The CDR3: CASSMSGRGTGELFF. For the CDR3, the DNA is TGTGCCAGTAGTATGTCCGGAAGAGGCACCGGGGAGCTGTTTTTT.

This clonotype was recorded many times. This chain uses TRBV7-9 with TRBJ1-4; the match to TRBD1 covers 7 bases. This CDR3 has 20 amino acids. Germline V gene data show CDR1 as SEHNR and CDR2 as FQNEAQ (reference sequence). The V and J ends lost 1 base and 2 bases, in that order; junction bases with no gene match: 16. As DNA, the CDR3 is TGTGCCAGCAGCTTAGTGCAGTTGACGGGACAGCTTTTCACTAATGAAAAACTGTTTTTT. Its protein is CASSLVQLTGQLFTNEKLFF.

This clonotype has only a few counts. The gene calls are TRBV6-2 or TRBV6-3 and TRBJ1-5; TRBD1 might be the D (6 bases). CDR1 is MNHEY, CDR2 SVGEGT, per germline. Trimming left V 4 bases short and J 3 bases short, with 10 bases between. This CDR3 comprises 14 residues. CDR3 DNA: TGTGCCAGCAGTTTATGGACAGACAATCAGCCCCAGCATTTT. Amino acids: CASSLWTDNQPQHF.

The rearrangement uses TRBV11-2 and TRBJ2-7, with unresolved D. CDR3 length equals 15 residues. Germline V gene sequence: CDR1 SGHAT, CDR2 FQNNGV. V was clipped by 1 base and J by 5 bases, with 15 bases between them. CDR3 amino acids: CASSLGTEVWDEQYF. In DNA, the CDR3 is TGTGCCAGCAGCTTAGGTACCGAGGTATGGGACGAGCAGTACTTC.

The chain combines TRBV6-2 or TRBV6-3 with TRBJ2-1, with 10 bases lining up with TRBD2. The ends lost 0 bases at V and 2 bases at J; junction bases unmatched: 1. CDR3 length: 16 residues. Germline V gene sequence: CDR1 MNHEY, CDR2 SVGEGT. CDR3 sequence reads: CASSYSTSGPYNEQFF. In DNA form, the CDR3 reads TGTGCCAGCAGTTACTCGACTAGCGGGCCCTACAATGAGCAGTTCTTC.

This clonotype was picked up a small number of times. Being one base from a much bigger clone, this may be a read error. V gene TRBV4-1 combines with J gene TRBJ2-5, with D perhaps TRBD1 (5 bases). The CDR3 spans 14 residues. With 4 bases removed from V and 1 base from J, the gap between germline ends came to 10 bases. Germline CDR1 reads MGHRA; CDR2 reads YSYEKL. DNA for the CDR3: TGCGCCAGCAGCCGAGTCGACAGCCAAGAGACCCAGTACTTC. It codes for CASSRVDSQETQYF.

This clonotype came up a few times. This rearrangement joins TRBV30 to TRBJ1-6; D may be TRBD1 (5 bases). CDR1 and CDR2 from the germline V gene are GTSNPN and SVGIG (reference sequence). The CDR3 contains 14 residues. V lost 3 bases, J lost 7 bases, and 13 bases lay in between. CDR3 DNA: TGTGCCTGGAGCCCGGGACGCCTGAATTCACCCCTCCACTTT. It codes for CAWSPGRLNSPLHF.

The V and J genes are TRBV6-1 and TRBJ1-1; 7 bases map to TRBD1. The CDR3 is made up of 12 amino acids. Germline assignment: CDR1 MNHNS and CDR2 SASEGT. V trimming: 3 bases; J trimming: 12 bases; junction bases outside the gene matches: 7. CDR3 amino acids: CASSEEGATTFF. CDR3 bases: TGTGCCAGCAGTGAGGAGGGGGCGACGACTTTCTTT.

About this clonotype itself: A much larger clone sits a single nucleotide away, making a read error possible. The chain recombines TRBV28 with TRBJ1-5, with D uncertain. The CDR3 runs 17 residues. In germline, CDR1 is MDHEN, CDR2 SYDVKM. CDR3 in DNA: TGTGCCAGCAGTCCGACTCAACCTGCAGGTAGCAATCAGCCCCGGCATTTT. Protein sequence: CASSPTQPAGSNQPRHF.

The chain recombines TRBV14 with TRBJ2-1, with D possibly called TRBD1 or TRBD2 (5 bases each). The CDR3 runs to 11 residues. The germline V gene encodes CDR1 SGHDN and CDR2 FVKESK. V was clipped by 3 bases and J by 14 bases, with 11 bases between them. This CDR3 reads CASSQGTSEFF. In DNA form, the CDR3 reads TGTGCCAGCAGCCAGGGGACGAGTGAGTTCTTC. Filled out from reference TRBV14 and TRBJ2-1, the complete variable domain reads EAGVTQFPSHSVIEKGQTVTLRCDPISGHDNLYWYRRVMGKEIKFLLHFVKESKQDESGMPNNRFLAERTGGTYSTLKVQPAELEDSGVYFCASSQGTSEFFGPGTRLTVL.

Details on this clonotype: Germline and junction disagree at one end, which may indicate a read error. This rearrangement joins TRBV5-1 to TRBJ1-5; D possibly corresponds to TRBD1 (6 bases). Germline CDR1 is SGHRS and CDR2 is YFSETQ. There are 17 residues in the CDR3. This CDR3 is CASSLEGGPFSNRPQHF. CDR3 coding DNA: TGCGCCAGCAGCTTGGAGGGGGGGCCGTTTAGCAATCGGCCCCAGCATTTT.

This clonotype has a handful of counts. Just one base apart from a much larger clone, this may be a read error. The genes are TRBV20-1 and TRBJ2-7; D is possibly TRBD2 (6 bases). This CDR3 has 14 amino acids. Germline CDR1 is DFQATT and CDR2 is SNEGSKA (reference sequence). The CDR3 spells CSARWPSVTYGQYF. The CDR3 DNA is TGCAGTGCTCGTTGGCCTAGCGTAACCTACGGGCAGTACTTC.

This clonotype was seen a few times. The rearrangement links TRBV9 to TRBJ2-1, with a possible D match to TRBD2 (5 bases). Per the germline V gene, CDR1 is SGDLS and CDR2 is YYNGEE. V was trimmed by 4 bases and J by 5 bases, leaving 19 bases between them. This CDR3 has 16 residues. CDR3 protein: CASSPGGGSLDNEQFF. Here the CDR3 DNA reads TGTGCCAGCAGCCCCGGCGGAGGATCATTGGACAATGAGCAGTTCTTC.

The V call is TRBV30, the J call TRBJ1-2, with TRBD1 matching 9 bases. J lost 3 bases, V lost 5 bases, and 7 bases had no gene match. This CDR3 contains 14 residues. Germline values: CDR1 GTSNPN, CDR2 SVGIG (reference sequence). The CDR3 sequence: CAWQRTGEHYGYTF. In DNA, the CDR3 is TGTGCCTGGCAGAGGACAGGGGAGCACTATGGCTACACCTTC.

V is TRBV7-9 and J is TRBJ2-7; no definite D call. Germline V gives CDR1 SEHNR, CDR2 FQNEAQ (reference sequence). Trimming took off 3 bases at V and 3 bases at J, with 12 bases between the two ends. The CDR3 contains 14 residues. CDR3 sequence: CASSFSQPYYEQYF. CDR3 in DNA: TGTGCCAGCAGCTTTTCCCAGCCATACTACGAGCAGTACTTC. The variable domain in full, with the rest retrieved from reference TRBV7-9 and TRBJ2-7, is DTGVSQNPRHKITKRGQNVTFRCDPISEHNRLYWYRQTLGQGPEFLTYFQNEAQLEKSRLLSDRFSAERPKGSFSTLEIQRTEQGDSAMYLCASSFSQPYYEQYFGPGTRLTVT.

This clonotype was found once. The chain links TRBV19 to TRBJ2-3; 9 positions match TRBD1. From germline, CDR1 is LNHDA and CDR2 SQIVND (reference sequence). V was clipped by 4 bases and J by 2 bases; unmatched bases: 7. This CDR3 is 16 amino acids long. The CDR3: CASSNLDRGNTDTQYF. CDR3 nucleotides: TGTGCCAGTAGTAACCTGGACAGGGGAAACACAGATACGCAGTATTTT. Based on the CDR3 plus reference TRBV19 and TRBJ2-3, the full variable domain is DGGITQSPKYLFRKEGQNVTLSCEQNLNHDAMYWYRQDPGQGLRLIYYSQIVNDFQKGDIAEGYSVSREKKESFPLTVTSAQKNPTAFYLCASSNLDRGNTDTQYFGPGTRLTVL.

This clonotype occurred a few times. CDR3 nucleotide sequence: TGCAGTCCCTACGAGCGGATTAATTCACCCCTCCACTTT. It specifies CSPYERINSPLHF. The chain is built from TRBV20-1 and TRBJ1-6, with D hard to call. This CDR3 is built from 13 residues. The V gene's germline CDR1 is DFQATT and CDR2 SNEGSKA (reference sequence). With 8 bases removed from V and 6 bases from J, the gap between germline ends came to 14 bases.

On this clonotype: A much larger clone lies one base from this, so it may be a read error. This sequence joins TRBV2 and TRBJ2-5; 8 bases line up with TRBD1. The CDR3 has 14 residues. V lost 4 bases, J lost 9 bases, and 10 bases stayed unmatched. The germline V gene encodes CDR1 SNHLY and CDR2 FYNNEI. DNA for the CDR3: TGTGCCAGCAGTGGAGGGACAGGAGGGGAGCCCCAGTACTTC. Translated: CASSGGTGGEPQYF.

The V call is TRBV20-1, the J call TRBJ2-3; the match to TRBD2 covers 10 bases. With 1 base clipped from V and 1 base from J, the junction kept 8 bases outside the gene matches. The germline V gene encodes CDR1 DFQATT and CDR2 SNEGSKA (reference sequence). The CDR3 extends over 17 amino acids. For the CDR3, the DNA is TGCAGTGCTAGAGCGCTCGACACTAGCGGGGGCACAGATACGCAGTATTTT. The encoded protein is CSARALDTSGGTDTQYF.